One sample yielded the 15 T cell receptor beta chains listed below, sequenced in a study of OX40 agonist ivuxolimab in advanced cancers. The table came from immunoSEQ multiplex PCR; TCRdb's copy has only in-frame clones and leaves some out. The sample carries 90,000 or so clones, around 87% recorded once. Material: CD4+ or CD8+ T cells sorted from blood, obtained in a trial of the OX40 agonist ivuxolimab. The receptors come from an adult with an advanced solid tumor such as melanoma, head and neck, liver or kidney cancer.

The chain is built from TRBV27 and TRBJ1-2; no definite D call. Looked up from germline, CDR1 is MNHEY and CDR2 is SMNVEV (reference sequence). V lost 2 bases, J lost 4 bases, and 8 bases lay in between. The CDR3 is made up of 13 amino acids. This chain's CDR3 is CASSLIFGYGYTF. DNA of the CDR3: TGTGCCAGCAGTTTAATTTTCGGCTATGGCTACACCTTC.

The chain is built from TRBV6-5 and TRBJ1-1; a possible D gene is TRBD1 (5 bases). Germline V gene sequence: CDR1 MNHEY, CDR2 SVGAGI. V was trimmed by 2 bases and J by 4 bases, leaving 11 bases between them. This CDR3 comprises 14 residues. CDR3 in amino acids: CASSYQWGGTEAFF. The DNA of the CDR3 is TGTGCCAGCAGTTACCAGTGGGGCGGCACTGAAGCTTTCTTT.

The chain joins TRBV6-1 to TRBJ2-6; a weak D match, TRBD2 (5 bases). The CDR3 has 15 residues. The germline V gene has CDR1 MNHNS and CDR2 SASEGT. V lost 6 bases and J 2 bases, leaving 11 bases between the germline ends. The CDR3: CASSADGAGANVLTF. CDR3 DNA sequence: TGTGCCAGCAGCGCCGACGGGGCTGGGGCCAACGTCCTGACTTTC.

The chain has TRBV6-5 and TRBJ2-5; no definite D call. V lost 0 bases, J lost 3 bases, and 8 bases lay in between. Germline lookup yields CDR1 MNHEY and CDR2 SVGAGI. The CDR3 consists of 14 residues. The CDR3 DNA sequence: TGTGCCAGCAGTTACTCTCGGGCCGAAGAGACCCAGTACTTC. Protein sequence: CASSYSRAEETQYF.

The chain uses TRBV18 and TRBJ1-1; D not resolved. This CDR3 spans 15 amino acids. V was cut by 0 bases and J by 8 bases, with 16 bases left in between. CDR1 and CDR2 from the germline V gene are KGHSH and LQKENI. The CDR3 region has the DNA TGTGCCAGCTCACCACCGACTCCCCTAATTATGGAAGCTTTCTTT. Its protein product is CASSPPTPLIMEAFF.

The chain combines TRBV5-4 with TRBJ2-2, with D hard to call. Per germline, CDR1 SGHNT and CDR2 YYREEE (reference sequence). The CDR3 covers 14 residues. Trimming stripped 4 bases from V and 0 bases from J, with 7 bases between. Here the CDR3 DNA reads TGTGCCAGCAGCCCTGGGGCGAACACCGGGGAGCTGTTTTTT. It codes for CASSPGANTGELFF.

With respect to this clone: Other nucleotide sequences in the sample specify the same CDR3. The V gene is TRBV19, the J gene TRBJ1-1; 8 nucleotides line up with TRBD1. CDR1 and CDR2 (germline): LNHDA, SQIVND (reference sequence). The CDR3 extends over 15 amino acids. The J segment lost 1 base and the V segment lost 2 bases, leaving 3 bases of the junction unmatched. CDR3 sequence: CASSIRGQGNTEAFF. In DNA, the CDR3 is TGTGCCAGTAGTATAAGAGGACAGGGGAACACTGAAGCTTTCTTT.

The chain is built from TRBV7-9 and TRBJ1-2, with D unresolved. Trimming cost V 1 base and J 7 bases, with 4 bases left between them. This CDR3 spans 11 amino acids. Germline CDR1 SEHNR, CDR2 FQNEAQ (reference sequence). The CDR3 protein is CASSLDGGYTF. The CDR3 DNA reads as TGTGCCAGCAGCTTAGACGGTGGCTACACCTTC.

This chain joins TRBV19 and TRBJ1-5; perhaps TRBD1 as D (5 bases). Germline CDR1 LNHDA, CDR2 SQIVND (reference sequence). This CDR3 is built from 15 residues. Trimming removed 2 bases at V and 2 bases at J, with 10 bases between. CDR3: CASSIRDGGNQPQHF. DNA for the CDR3: TGTGCCAGTAGTATACGGGACGGCGGCAATCAGCCCCAGCATTTT.

This rearrangement joins TRBV11-3 to TRBJ2-5, with 7 positions matching TRBD1. The germline V gene encodes CDR1 SGHNT and CDR2 YENEEA. V trimming: 1 base; J trimming: 5 bases; junction bases outside the gene matches: 13. This CDR3 contains 17 residues. Here the CDR3 reads CASSLGTGVWPGETQYF. CDR3 sequence (DNA): TGTGCCAGCAGCTTAGGAACAGGGGTCTGGCCTGGTGAGACCCAGTACTTC.

This clone has only a few counts. V usage is TRBV19 and J usage is TRBJ1-2; D is unclear. Trimming took off 3 bases at V and 4 bases at J, with 3 bases between the two ends. The CDR3 covers 11 residues. CDR1 and CDR2 (germline): LNHDA, SQIVND (reference sequence). Here the CDR3 reads CASSIAYGYTF. CDR3 DNA sequence: TGTGCCAGTAGTATCGCCTATGGCTACACCTTC.

V gene TRBV7-9 combines with J gene TRBJ2-7; 8 positions agree with TRBD1. The CDR3 is 16 residues long. V was clipped by 1 base and J by 3 bases; unmatched bases: 8. Germline V CDR1 and CDR2: SEHNR, FQNEAQ (reference sequence). This chain's CDR3 is CASSLGSMTGVYEQYV. The CDR3 DNA reads as TGTGCCAGCAGCTTAGGTAGTATGACAGGGGTCTACGAGCAGTACGTC.

V usage is TRBV11-3 and J usage is TRBJ2-2; D not certain. CDR1 and CDR2 (germline): SGHNT, YENEEA. V lost 0 bases and J lost 7, with 6 bases in between. This CDR3 comprises 13 residues. The CDR3 here is CASSLDSDGELFF. DNA for the CDR3: TGTGCCAGCAGCTTAGATTCGGACGGGGAGCTGTTTTTT.

This chain connects TRBV27 to TRBJ2-5; 14 bases line up with TRBD2. The J call may be in error: the DNA end matches TRBJ2-7 better. Germline V gene data show CDR1 as MNHEY and CDR2 as SMNVEV (reference sequence). CDR3 size: 17 residues. CDR3 coding DNA: TGTGCCAGCAGGGGACTAGCGGGAGCTCGGGGCCTCTACGAGCAGTACTTC. Protein: CASRGLAGARGLYEQYF.

The chain recombines TRBV6-1 with TRBJ2-2; 9 positions match TRBD1. The germline CDR1 and CDR2 sequences are MNHNS and SASEGT. The CDR3 has 15 residues. V dropped 4 bases and J dropped 4; count of bases not matched to a gene: 4. For the CDR3, the DNA is TGTGCCAGCAGTGTGGACAGGGGCGGCACCGGGGAGCTGTTTTTT. This translates into CASSVDRGGTGELFF.